The 28 T cell receptor beta chains below were found in one sample sequenced in a study of blood T cell repertoires in COVID-19. The data were produced by immunoSEQ multiplex PCR, yet TCRdb's version contains in-frame clones alone and is incomplete. The table has 130,000 to 150,000 clones, 87% seen once; the top ten hold roughly 37%. Input material: peripheral blood. The receptors come from a man aged 45-60 years who had recovered from COVID-19.

The chain combines TRBV14 with TRBJ2-5; D gene uncertain. The CDR3 spans 15 residues. Deletions cut 0 bases from V and 2 bases from J, with 10 bases between. The germline V gene encodes CDR1 SGHDN and CDR2 FVKESK. The CDR3 is CASSQDWAFQETQYF. The CDR3 DNA sequence: TGTGCCAGCAGCCAAGATTGGGCCTTTCAAGAGACCCAGTACTTC.

V and J are TRBV7-2 and TRBJ2-7; a weak D match, TRBD2 (5 bases). Trimming cost V 5 bases and J 0 bases, with 11 bases left between them. The V gene's germline CDR1 is SGHTA and CDR2 FQGNSA. The CDR3 is 14 amino acids. CDR3 in DNA: TGTGCCAGCAGCGAAACGGGATTCTCCTACGAGCAGTACTTC. Its protein product is CASSETGFSYEQYF.

This chain links TRBV10-2 with TRBJ1-3; no clear D. The CDR3 is 13 residues long. Trimming shortened V by 8 bases and J by 2 bases, and 10 bases separated the two germline ends. Germline lookup yields CDR1 WSHSY and CDR2 SAAADI. CDR3 DNA: TGCGCCAGCGGACTCGGGGCTGGAAACACCATATATTTT. Translation: CASGLGAGNTIYF.

The V call is TRBV2, the J call TRBJ2-7; 10 bases are shared with TRBD1. Germline CDR1 reads SNHLY; CDR2 reads FYNNEI. The CDR3 runs 14 residues. The V gene end was trimmed by 6 bases and the J gene end by 3 bases; junction bases not matched to a gene: 5. The CDR3 region has the DNA TGTGCCAGCAGGGAGGACAGGGGGATCTACGAGCAGTACTTC. Amino acids: CASREDRGIYEQYF.

The chain combines TRBV19 with TRBJ1-5, with 8 bases aligning to TRBD1. This CDR3 spans 15 amino acids. Germline values: CDR1 LNHDA, CDR2 SQIVND (reference sequence). With V trimmed by 9 bases and J by 2 bases, 9 bases remained unmatched. The CDR3 DNA sequence: TGTGCCAGCATGGCAGGGGGCCTGGGCAATCAGCCCCAGCATTTT. It translates to CASMAGGLGNQPQHF.

The chain has TRBV19 and TRBJ1-1; D gene unclear. CDR3 length: 12 amino acids. Deletions cut 0 bases from V and 7 bases from J, with 6 bases between. CDR1 is LNHDA, CDR2 SQIVND, per germline (reference sequence). CDR3 nucleotide sequence: TGTGCCAGTAGTATAGATCGAGTTGAAGCTTTCTTT. It translates to CASSIDRVEAFF.

The V gene is TRBV6-5, the J gene TRBJ2-5; 10 positions agree with TRBD1. This CDR3 comprises 14 residues. The germline gives CDR1 MNHEY, CDR2 SVGAGI. V trimming: 4 bases; J trimming: 5 bases; junction bases outside the gene matches: 4. CDR3 region: CASSFDRGRETQYF. The CDR3 region has the DNA TGTGCCAGCAGTTTCGACAGGGGGCGCGAGACCCAGTACTTC.

This clone has a count of ten or more. The chain employs TRBV5-1 and TRBJ2-2, with TRBD2 matching over 9 bases. Germline V lookup: CDR1 SGHRS, CDR2 YFSETQ. This CDR3 is built from 16 residues. Unmatched junction bases numbered 2, after V lost 0 bases and J lost 2 bases. This chain's CDR3 is CASSLVGTSNTGELFF. Here the CDR3 DNA reads TGCGCCAGCAGCTTGGTCGGGACTAGCAACACCGGGGAGCTGTTTTTT.

The V gene is TRBV9, the J gene TRBJ2-5; weak D call: TRBD2 (7 bases). V was trimmed by 0 bases and J by 4 bases, leaving 16 bases between them. The CDR3 length is 16 residues. Germline-derived CDR1 and CDR2 are SGDLS and YYNGEE. The CDR3, as DNA: TGTGCCAGCAGCGTAGCTGGGGGGGCGCTCGGAGAGACCCAGTACTTC. Translation gives CASSVAGGALGETQYF.

The chain is built from TRBV11-3 and TRBJ1-3; D is possibly TRBD1 (5 bases). Trimming cost V 6 bases and J 2 bases, with 17 bases left between them. Germline CDR1 and CDR2: SGHNT and YENEEA. This CDR3 region has 16 residues. CDR3 DNA sequence: TGTGCCAGCAGAAAAAGGCGGAGGGGTGCTGGAAACACCATATATTTT. Encoded protein: CASRKRRRGAGNTIYF.

The V call is TRBV12-3 or TRBV12-4, the J call TRBJ1-1; D is unclear. The V end lost 5 bases, the J end lost 1 base, and 5 bases lay between the germline ends. The length of the CDR3 is 12 residues. The CDR3 protein is CASSPWNTEAFF. CDR3 DNA: TGTGCCAGCAGTCCCTGGAACACTGAAGCTTTCTTT.

As DNA, the CDR3 is TGCGCCAGCAGCTTGGCCCCATCGGAACAGGGGGTTAACACTGAAGCTTTCTTT. This sequence encodes CASSLAPSEQGVNTEAFF. This chain joins TRBV5-1 and TRBJ1-1, with 8 positions matching TRBD1. There are 18 residues in the CDR3. The V and J ends lost 0 bases and 2 bases, in that order; junction bases with no gene match: 12. CDR1 SGHRS and CDR2 YFSETQ come from the germline V gene. The entire variable domain, with the rest obtained from reference TRBV5-1 and TRBJ1-1, is as follows: KAGVTQTPRYLIKTRGQQVTLSCSPISGHRSVSWYQQTPGQGLQFLFEYFSETQRNKGNFPGRFSGRQFSNSRSEMNVSTLELGDSALYLCASSLAPSEQGVNTEAFFGQGTRLTVV.

This clone has only a few counts. The chain carries TRBV9 and TRBJ1-6; a weak D match, TRBD1 (6 bases). Germline V gene lookup returns CDR1 SGDLS and CDR2 YYNGEE. CDR3 length equals 15 residues. Trimming removed 2 bases at V and 8 bases at J, with 14 bases between. The CDR3 nucleotides read TGTGCCAGCAGCGTCGCCCCCTCAGGGGATTCACCCCTCCACTTT. Protein product: CASSVAPSGDSPLHF.

V is TRBV3-1 (or the pseudogene TRBV3-2) and J is TRBJ2-5; 8 nucleotides match TRBD1. Germline CDR1 LGHDT, CDR2 YNNKEL (reference sequence). The V and J ends lost 5 bases and 3 bases, in that order; junction bases with no gene match: 5. This CDR3 has 14 residues. CDR3 in amino acids: CASSKNRGKETQYF. The CDR3 DNA reads as TGTGCCAGCAGCAAGAACAGGGGGAAAGAGACCCAGTACTTC.

In this sample, this clone turned up a few times. The chain carries TRBV7-8 and TRBJ1-5, with 7 bases fitting TRBD1. CDR1 and CDR2 (germline): SGHVS, FQNEAQ. The CDR3 is 14 amino acids. The trim removed 5 bases at V and 9 bases at J, leaving 10 bases unmatched. CDR3 DNA sequence: TGTGCCAGCAGCCCTGACAGGGTCCGTCGGCCCCAGCATTTT. Protein sequence: CASSPDRVRRPQHF.

The rearrangement links TRBV5-1 to TRBJ2-3; D unresolved. The CDR3 is 14 residues long. V was cut by 0 bases and J by 6 bases, with 11 bases left in between. Germline-derived CDR1 and CDR2 are SGHRS and YFSETQ. CDR3 bases: TGCGCCAGCAGCTTGGGGGCGTCTGGTGATACGCAGTATTTT. Protein: CASSLGASGDTQYF. Full variable domain (outside the CDR3, taken from reference TRBV5-1 and TRBJ2-3): KAGVTQTPRYLIKTRGQQVTLSCSPISGHRSVSWYQQTPGQGLQFLFEYFSETQRNKGNFPGRFSGRQFSNSRSEMNVSTLELGDSALYLCASSLGASGDTQYFGPGTRLTVL.

The V and J genes are TRBV6-4 and TRBJ1-6; D gene ambiguous. This CDR3 comprises 15 residues. The germline gives CDR1 MRHNA, CDR2 SNTAGT. V was cut by 7 bases and J by 2 bases, with 12 bases left in between. CDR3 sequence reads: CASNRTETYNSPLHF. The CDR3 region has the DNA TGTGCCAGCAATCGAACGGAGACCTATAATTCACCCCTCCACTTT.

The J gene is TRBJ1-1, the V gene TRBV18, with D perhaps matching TRBD1 (6 bases). This CDR3 spans 17 amino acids. Trimming shortened V by 3 bases and J by 6 bases, and 23 bases separated the two germline ends. Germline lookup yields CDR1 KGHSH and CDR2 LQKENI. The DNA of the CDR3 is TGTGCCAGCTCACCCCAAGTGGGACAAGTTGATCGGGCTGAAGCTTTCTTT. Translation gives CASSPQVGQVDRAEAFF.

The J gene is TRBJ1-2, the V gene TRBV19; D may be TRBD1 (5 bases). The germline V gene has CDR1 LNHDA and CDR2 SQIVND (reference sequence). V gave up 3 bases and J gave up 4 bases, with 21 bases separating them. The CDR3 runs 17 residues. The CDR3 DNA reads as TGTGCCAGTAGTATCTTCTTCTCTGCAGGGTATAGCTATGGCTACACCTTC. It is translated as CASSIFFSAGYSYGYTF. The full variable domain, rest sourced from reference TRBV19 and TRBJ1-2, is DGGITQSPKYLFRKEGQNVTLSCEQNLNHDAMYWYRQDPGQGLRLIYYSQIVNDFQKGDIAEGYSVSREKKESFPLTVTSAQKNPTAFYLCASSIFFSAGYSYGYTFGSGTRLTVV.

V gene TRBV7-2 combines with J gene TRBJ1-6, with a possible D match to TRBD1 (5 bases). This CDR3 has 15 residues. Per the germline V gene, CDR1 is SGHTA and CDR2 is FQGNSA. The V end was cut by 2 bases, the J end by 7 bases, with 12 bases between. The CDR3 protein is CASSLRQTSNSPLHF. CDR3 sequence (DNA): TGTGCCAGCAGCTTACGACAGACCAGCAATTCACCCCTCCACTTT. Looking up the rest from reference TRBV7-2 and TRBJ1-6 gives the full variable domain: GAGVSQSPSNKVTEKGKDVELRCDPISGHTALYWYRQSLGQGLEFLIYFQGNSAPDKSGLPSDRFSAERTGGSVSTLTIQRTQQEDSAVYLCASSLRQTSNSPLHFGNGTRLTVT.

This clone occurred once. This CDR3 is CASSIRGLSLAGNTIYF. The CDR3 DNA reads as TGTGCCAGTAGTATAAGAGGACTTTCTCTTGCTGGAAACACCATATATTTT. The chain has TRBV19 and TRBJ1-3; D is uncertain. Trimming took 2 bases from V and 2 from J, leaving 16 bases between them. This CDR3 has 17 amino acids. Per germline, CDR1 LNHDA and CDR2 SQIVND (reference sequence).

The chain recombines TRBV18 with TRBJ2-7, with TRBD2 identical over 7 bases. Germline loops: CDR1 KGHSH, CDR2 LQKENI. CDR3 length: 15 amino acids. V was pared by 3 bases and J by 0 bases, with 5 bases of the junction left unmatched. As DNA, the CDR3 is TGTGCCAGCTCACCCCCGGGGGGTATCTCCTACGAGCAGTACTTC. This translates into CASSPPGGISYEQYF.

The chain employs TRBV9 and TRBJ2-6; the D gene is possibly TRBD2 (5 bases). CDR3 length: 15 residues. Between the trimmed V and J ends, which lost 3 bases and 0 bases, there was a span of 7 bases. Germline CDR1 reads SGDLS; CDR2 reads YYNGEE. The CDR3 DNA sequence: TGTGCCAGCAGCGGAGCGGCCTCTGGGGCCAACGTCCTGACTTTC. This encodes CASSGAASGANVLTF.

The gene calls are TRBV9 and TRBJ2-7, with a possible D match to TRBD2 (5 bases). The CDR3 covers 15 residues. Trimming removed 4 bases at V and 0 bases at J, with 14 bases between. Germline loops: CDR1 SGDLS, CDR2 YYNGEE. The CDR3 DNA reads TGTGCCAGCAGCCGATCCGGGGTCTTCTCCTACGAGCAGTACTTC. Its translation is CASSRSGVFSYEQYF.

The genes are TRBV27 and TRBJ1-1, with D uncertain. Germline-derived CDR1 and CDR2 are MNHEY and SMNVEV (reference sequence). V was pared by 3 bases and J by 4 bases, with 9 bases between. The CDR3 consists of 13 residues. CDR3 nucleotide sequence: TGTGCCAGCAGTTTCTCAGGCTCCACTGAAGCTTTCTTT. Translated, it gives CASSFSGSTEAFF.

The chain has TRBV5-1 and TRBJ2-4; 10 bases match TRBD1. Germline V CDR1 and CDR2: SGHRS, YFSETQ. The trim removed 4 bases at V and 1 base at J, leaving 5 bases unmatched. The CDR3 has 16 residues. This CDR3 is CASSGGTGAAKNIQYF. The CDR3 DNA is TGCGCCAGCAGCGGCGGGACAGGGGCGGCCAAAAACATTCAGTACTTC.

The chain links TRBV5-6 to TRBJ1-5; 7 positions match TRBD1. CDR1 and CDR2 from the germline V gene are SGHDT and YYEEEE. The CDR3 covers 14 residues. The trim removed 0 bases at V and 6 bases at J, leaving 3 bases unmatched. CDR3 region: CASSLVGGSQPQHF. CDR3 coding DNA: TGTGCCAGCAGCTTGGTAGGGGGCAGTCAGCCCCAGCATTTT.

The J gene is TRBJ1-1, the V gene TRBV19; weak D call: TRBD1 (6 bases). The CDR3 runs to 15 residues. Trimming took 10 bases from V and 0 from J, leaving 18 bases between them. Germline CDR1 reads LNHDA; CDR2 reads SQIVND (reference sequence). The CDR3 DNA is TGTGCCACCGCGCGGACAGTGACAATGAACACTGAAGCTTTCTTT. Translated: CATARTVTMNTEAFF.